The count of the clone carrying this T cell receptor (beta chain) is one. Produced via immunoSEQ multiplex PCR; TCRdb's table is partial and in-frame only. The sample holds around 68,000 clones, roughly nine tenths seen once. This sample was taken from a study of blood T cell repertoires in COVID-19. The CDR3 is 14 amino acids. V lost 5 bases and J 2 bases, leaving 10 bases between the germline ends. CDR1 is LNHNV and CDR2 is YYDKDF in the germline V gene (reference sequence). The specimen was peripheral blood. This TCR was sampled from a man in his forties or fifties with acute or convalescent COVID-19. The chain links TRBV15 to TRBJ1-3; no firm D call. CDR3 DNA sequence: TGTGCCACCAGCCCGGGATGGGCTGGAAACACCATATATTTT. Translated: CATSPGWAGNTIYF.